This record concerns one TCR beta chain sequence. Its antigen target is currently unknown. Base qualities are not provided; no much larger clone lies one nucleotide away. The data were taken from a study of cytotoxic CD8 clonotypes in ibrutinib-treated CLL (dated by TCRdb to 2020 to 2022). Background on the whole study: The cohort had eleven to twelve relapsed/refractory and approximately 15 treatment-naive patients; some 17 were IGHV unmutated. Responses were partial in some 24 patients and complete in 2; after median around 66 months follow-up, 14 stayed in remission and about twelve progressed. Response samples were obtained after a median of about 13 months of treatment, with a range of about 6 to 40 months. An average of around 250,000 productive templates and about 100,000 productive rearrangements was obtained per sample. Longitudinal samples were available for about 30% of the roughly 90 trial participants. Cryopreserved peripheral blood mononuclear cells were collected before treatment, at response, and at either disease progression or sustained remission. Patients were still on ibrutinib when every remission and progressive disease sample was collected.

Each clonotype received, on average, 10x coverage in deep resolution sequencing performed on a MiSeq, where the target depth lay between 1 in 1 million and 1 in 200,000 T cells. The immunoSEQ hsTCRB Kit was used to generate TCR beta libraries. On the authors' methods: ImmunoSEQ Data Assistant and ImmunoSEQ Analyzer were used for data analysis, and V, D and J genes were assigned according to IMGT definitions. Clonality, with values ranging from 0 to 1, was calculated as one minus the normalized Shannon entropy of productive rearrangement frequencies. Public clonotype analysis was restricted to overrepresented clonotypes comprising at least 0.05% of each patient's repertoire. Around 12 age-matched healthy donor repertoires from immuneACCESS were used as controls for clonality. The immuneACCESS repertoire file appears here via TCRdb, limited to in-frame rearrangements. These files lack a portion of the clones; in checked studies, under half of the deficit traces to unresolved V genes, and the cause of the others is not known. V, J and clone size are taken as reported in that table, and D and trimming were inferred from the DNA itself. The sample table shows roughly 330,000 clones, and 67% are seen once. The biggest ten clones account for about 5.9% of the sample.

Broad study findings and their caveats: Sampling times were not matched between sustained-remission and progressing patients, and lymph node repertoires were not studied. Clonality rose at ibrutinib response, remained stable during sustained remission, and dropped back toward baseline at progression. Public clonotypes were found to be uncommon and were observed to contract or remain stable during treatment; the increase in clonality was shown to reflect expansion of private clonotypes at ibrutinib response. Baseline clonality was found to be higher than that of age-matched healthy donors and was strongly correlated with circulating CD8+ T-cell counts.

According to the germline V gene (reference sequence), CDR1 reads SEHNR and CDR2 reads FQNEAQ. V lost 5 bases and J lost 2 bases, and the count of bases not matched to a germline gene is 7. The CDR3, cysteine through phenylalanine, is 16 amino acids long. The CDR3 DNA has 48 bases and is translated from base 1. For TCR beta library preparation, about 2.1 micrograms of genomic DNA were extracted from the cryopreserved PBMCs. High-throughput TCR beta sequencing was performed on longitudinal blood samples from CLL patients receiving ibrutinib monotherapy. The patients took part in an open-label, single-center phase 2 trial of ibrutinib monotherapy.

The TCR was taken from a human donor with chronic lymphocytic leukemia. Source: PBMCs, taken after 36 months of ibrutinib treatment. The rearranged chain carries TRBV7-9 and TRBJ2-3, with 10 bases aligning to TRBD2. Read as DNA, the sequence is TGTGCCAGCAGCCACCGGACTAGCGGACTCACAGATACGCAGTATTTT. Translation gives CASSHRTSGLTDTQYF.